Presented here are 30 T cell receptor beta chains from one specimen sequenced in a study of blood T cell repertoires in COVID-19. Generated by immunoSEQ multiplex PCR, the TCRdb table keeps only in-frame clones and is missing some. The table includes some 90,000 clones, approximately 80% detected once. Sample: peripheral blood. These receptors originate from a man aged 70 or older with active or convalescent COVID-19.

This chain uses TRBV19 with TRBJ2-3, with 7 nucleotides matching TRBD2. CDR3 size: 14 residues. CDR1 is LNHDA, CDR2 SQIVND, per germline (reference sequence). Trimming took 3 bases from V and 3 from J; bases not matched to a gene: 3. Here the CDR3 reads CASSMSSGTDTQYF. In DNA form, the CDR3 reads TGTGCCAGTAGTATGTCTAGCGGAACAGATACGCAGTATTTT.

This chain joins TRBV9 and TRBJ2-6; D is unclear. The CDR3 sequence is 18 residues long. The germline V gene encodes CDR1 SGDLS and CDR2 YYNGEE. Trimming pared 4 bases from V and 4 bases from J, leaving 21 bases between. CDR3 residues: CASSSLFGPNLGANVLTF. The CDR3 nucleotides read TGTGCCAGCAGCTCCCTCTTTGGGCCCAACTTAGGGGCCAACGTCCTGACTTTC.

Written as DNA, the CDR3 is TGTGCCAGCTCCCTCAGGACTAGCGGGGGGACAGATACGCAGTATTTT. This translates into CASSLRTSGGTDTQYF. The chain joins TRBV18 to TRBJ2-3; 14 nucleotides line up with TRBD2. Trimming took 6 bases from V and 3 from J; bases not matched to a gene: 5. Germline CDR1 and CDR2: KGHSH and LQKENI. The CDR3 has 16 amino acids. The variable domain in full, with the rest retrieved from reference TRBV18 and TRBJ2-3, is NAGVMQNPRHLVRRRGQEARLRCSPMKGHSHVYWYRQLPEEGLKFMVYLQKENIIDESGMPKERFSAEFPKEGPSILRIQQVVRGDSAAYFCASSLRTSGGTDTQYFGPGTRLTVL.

The rearrangement joins TRBV5-1 to TRBJ2-3, with TRBD2 matching 8 bases. V shed 0 bases and J 7 bases; nucleotides not matched to a gene: 7. The CDR3 length is 15 residues. From germline, CDR1 is SGHRS and CDR2 YFSETQ. DNA for the CDR3: TGCGCCAGCAGCTTGGACGGGGGGGCCACGTATACGCAGTATTTT. This codes for CASSLDGGATYTQYF.

CDR3 DNA sequence: TGTGCTAGTGGCCCGGGGGGGTACTACAATGAGCAGTTCTTC. It translates to CASGPGGYYNEQFF. The chain is built from TRBV12-5 and TRBJ2-1, with 8 bases identical to TRBD2. In germline, CDR1 is LGHNT, CDR2 FRNRAP. The CDR3 has 14 residues. J gave up 3 bases and V 6 bases, and 4 bases lay outside the gene matches.

The V and J genes are TRBV5-3 and TRBJ2-1; D is perhaps TRBD2 (6 bases). TRBV5-3 is sorted into the ORF group, with uncertain function. V was clipped by 2 bases and J by 2 bases, with 14 bases between them. CDR3 length equals 16 residues. Here the CDR3 DNA reads TGTGCCAGAAGCTTCCTGGTTTGGGGGGCCTACAATGAGCAGTTCTTC. This codes for CARSFLVWGAYNEQFF.

J is TRBJ1-6 and V is TRBV27, with 7 positions matching TRBD1. The V segment lost 3 bases and the J segment 7 bases; nucleotides outside the gene matches: 6. The CDR3 has 15 residues. Germline assignment: CDR1 MNHEY and CDR2 SMNVEV (reference sequence). The CDR3 DNA reads as TGTGCCAGCAGTTTGGCCACAGGGGTAAATTCACCCCTCCACTTT. Its translation: CASSLATGVNSPLHF.

The chain combines TRBV29-1 with TRBJ2-1, with 7 bases aligning to TRBD2. The V gene's germline CDR1 is SQVTM and CDR2 ANQGSEA. J was trimmed by 6 bases and V by 7 bases; bases with no gene match: 12. This CDR3 is built from 14 residues. The CDR3 DNA sequence: TGCAGCGCTTCAGGGAGGGGCTACGGCAATGAGCAGTTCTTC. This codes for CSASGRGYGNEQFF.

This clone showed up just once. The chain links TRBV6-5 to TRBJ1-4, with TRBD1 as a possible D gene (6 bases). V lost 7 bases to trimming and J lost 4 bases, with 16 bases between them. CDR1 is MNHEY and CDR2 is SVGAGI in the germline V gene. The CDR3 is 15 residues long. The CDR3 DNA follows: TGTGCCAGCACACCTGAGGGGGGGATTAATGAAAAACTGTTTTTT. Protein sequence: CASTPEGGINEKLFF.

The chain has TRBV6-1 and TRBJ1-2; 7 positions agree with TRBD1. This CDR3 has 14 amino acids. V trimming: 1 base; J trimming: 4 bases; junction bases outside the gene matches: 3. Germline V gene lookup returns CDR1 MNHNS and CDR2 SASEGT. CDR3 DNA: TGTGCCAGCAGTGAAGTGGACAGGCGCTATGGCTACACCTTC. Protein product: CASSEVDRRYGYTF.

V gene TRBV14 combines with J gene TRBJ2-7; 8 bases match TRBD1. V dropped 4 bases and J dropped 3; count of bases not matched to a gene: 8. Germline V CDR1 and CDR2: SGHDN, FVKESK. The CDR3 consists of 15 residues. The CDR3 bases are TGTGCCAGCAGCCCCTTGACAGGGGCCCACTACGAGCAGTACTTC. Translating it yields CASSPLTGAHYEQYF.

The chain recombines TRBV6-5 with TRBJ1-1, with D uncertain. Germline V gene lookup returns CDR1 MNHEY and CDR2 SVGAGI. Trimming left V 0 bases short and J 1 base short, with 6 bases between. The CDR3 length is 14 residues. CDR3 sequence: CASSYSNRNTEAFF. Written as DNA, the CDR3 is TGTGCCAGCAGTTACTCGAATAGGAACACTGAAGCTTTCTTT.

CDR3 DNA sequence: TGTGCCAGCAGCTTAGTGGGACAGGTTCACGGGGAGCTGTTTTTT. It specifies CASSLVGQVHGELFF. This rearrangement joins TRBV7-2 to TRBJ2-2; 8 bases are shared with TRBD1. Germline V gives CDR1 SGHTA, CDR2 FQGNSA. Trimming took 1 base from V and 7 from J; bases not matched to a gene: 5. The CDR3 length is 15 residues.

This chain links TRBV2 with TRBJ1-2, with unresolved D. CDR1 and CDR2 from the germline V gene are SNHLY and FYNNEI. This CDR3 comprises 14 residues. Trimming took 1 base from V and 0 from J, leaving 6 bases between them. The DNA of the CDR3 is TGTGCCAGCAGTGAAGACGGGGCTAACTATGGCTACACCTTC. Translating it yields CASSEDGANYGYTF. Full variable domain (remainder filled in from reference TRBV2 and TRBJ1-2): EPEVTQTPSHQVTQMGQEVILRCVPISNHLYFYWYRQILGQKVEFLVSFYNNEISEKSEIFDDQFSVERPDGSNFTLKIRSTKLEDSAMYFCASSEDGANYGYTFGSGTRLTVV.

The gene calls are TRBV6-6 and TRBJ1-2, with 8 bases fitting TRBD1. V was pared by 6 bases and J by 5 bases, with 8 bases of the junction left unmatched. Germline V gene data show CDR1 as MNHNY and CDR2 as SVGAGI (reference sequence). CDR3 length: 14 amino acids. CDR3 bases: TGTGCCAGCAGGAACGGACAGGGCGAATATGGCTACACCTTC. Translating it yields CASRNGQGEYGYTF.

The rearrangement uses TRBV18 and TRBJ2-1; perhaps TRBD2 as D (6 bases). Trimming stripped 6 bases from V and 8 bases from J, with 23 bases between. The CDR3 is 16 amino acids. Germline V CDR1 and CDR2: KGHSH, LQKENI. Here the CDR3 reads CASSPSGRGMKYEQFF. CDR3 nucleotide sequence: TGTGCCAGCTCGCCCTCGGGGCGGGGTATGAAATATGAGCAGTTCTTC.

This chain's CDR3 is CASSLAGTNTEAFF. For the CDR3, the DNA is TGCGCCAGCAGCTTGGCTGGCACGAACACTGAAGCTTTCTTT. This chain uses TRBV5-1 with TRBJ1-1; no definite D call. CDR3 length equals 14 residues. Trimming left V 0 bases short and J 1 base short, with 7 bases between. From germline, CDR1 is SGHRS and CDR2 YFSETQ.

The rearrangement links TRBV14 to TRBJ2-3; a possible D gene is TRBD2 (6 bases). Looked up from germline, CDR1 is SGHDN and CDR2 is FVKESK. The CDR3 covers 14 residues. The V gene lost 4 bases and the J gene lost 3 bases, with 11 bases spanning the gap. The CDR3 spells CASSLIGGTDTQYF. CDR3 nucleotide sequence: TGTGCCAGCAGCCTTATCGGGGGTACAGATACGCAGTATTTT.

This clone was observed a single time. The rearrangement links TRBV5-6 to TRBJ1-1; D gene unclear. The CDR3 runs 11 residues. Germline V gene lookup returns CDR1 SGHDT and CDR2 YYEEEE. V was cut by 4 bases and J by 3 bases, with 4 bases left in between. CDR3 residues: CASSRDTEAFF. As DNA, the CDR3 is TGTGCCAGCAGCCGCGACACTGAAGCTTTCTTT.

This chain links TRBV5-1 with TRBJ2-7; 8 bases match TRBD1. The CDR3 sequence is 15 residues long. The V gene end was trimmed by 2 bases and the J gene end by 6 bases; junction bases not matched to a gene: 10. From germline, CDR1 is SGHRS and CDR2 YFSETQ. CDR3 residues: CASSFRTGRSGEQYF. Written as DNA, the CDR3 is TGCGCCAGCAGCTTTCGGACAGGGAGGTCTGGCGAGCAGTACTTC. The complete variable domain, with remaining parts taken from reference TRBV5-1 and TRBJ2-7, reads KAGVTQTPRYLIKTRGQQVTLSCSPISGHRSVSWYQQTPGQGLQFLFEYFSETQRNKGNFPGRFSGRQFSNSRSEMNVSTLELGDSALYLCASSFRTGRSGEQYFGPGTRLTVT.

The V call is TRBV12-3 or TRBV12-4, the J call TRBJ1-6; D is unresolved. The CDR3 extends over 12 amino acids. V lost 2 bases and J lost 7, with 3 bases in between. CDR3 coding DNA: TGTGCCAGCAGTTTACCGAATTCACCCCTCCACTTT. This sequence encodes CASSLPNSPLHF.

On this clone: Other nucleotide sequences in the sample specify the same CDR3. V and J are TRBV19 and TRBJ1-3; 8 nucleotides agree with TRBD1. The CDR3 has 14 residues. Trimming removed 9 bases from V and 1 base from J; junction bases left unmatched: 5. Per germline, CDR1 LNHDA and CDR2 SQIVND (reference sequence). Here the CDR3 DNA reads TGTGCCAGCCGAACAGGGGGATCTGGAAACACCATATATTTT. It yields the protein CASRTGGSGNTIYF.

The chain recombines TRBV5-1 with TRBJ2-5; 10 bases align to TRBD2. Losses at the gene ends were 4 bases for V and 0 bases for J; bases not matched to a gene: 3. The germline gives CDR1 SGHRS, CDR2 YFSETQ. The CDR3 consists of 15 residues. CDR3 nucleotide sequence: TGCGCCAGCAGCCGGAGCGGGGGGGACCAAGAGACCCAGTACTTC. Translating it yields CASSRSGGDQETQYF.

V is TRBV29-1 and J is TRBJ2-1; 9 nucleotides align to TRBD2. The germline V gene has CDR1 SQVTM and CDR2 ANQGSEA. V lost 5 bases and J lost 7; bases outside the gene matches: 15. CDR3 size: 16 residues. The CDR3 loop is CSVIPGGRGGKNEQFF. CDR3 DNA sequence: TGCAGCGTTATCCCCGGCGGGCGGGGGGGGAAGAATGAGCAGTTCTTC.

The chain employs TRBV23-1 and TRBJ1-3; D remains unclear. TRBV23-1 is identified as an open reading frame with a role that is uncertain. The CDR3 length is 14 residues. With 4 bases removed from V and 2 bases from J, the gap between germline ends came to 9 bases. CDR3 bases: TGCGCCAGCAGTCCCCTATGCCCTGGAAACACCATATATTTT. Encoded protein: CASSPLCPGNTIYF.

The chain carries TRBV24-1 and TRBJ2-1; possibly TRBD1 for D (6 bases). There are 15 residues in the CDR3. V lost 6 bases to trimming and J lost 4 bases, with 15 bases between them. Germline CDR1 KGHDR, CDR2 SFDVKD. CDR3 coding DNA: TGTGCCACCAGTCGTGCAGGGGTTGGGTACAATGAGCAGTTCTTC. Its translation is CATSRAGVGYNEQFF.

The chain joins TRBV5-5 to TRBJ2-1, with D unclear. Germline lookup yields CDR1 SGHKS and CDR2 YYEKEE (reference sequence). V dropped 0 bases and J dropped 14 bases, with 24 bases sitting between them. The length of the CDR3 is 16 residues. Written as DNA, the CDR3 is TGTGCCAGCAGCTTGGGTGACATGAGTGTAGGAAACAAGGAGTTCTTC. The encoded protein is CASSLGDMSVGNKEFF.

This chain connects TRBV6-5 to TRBJ2-3; TRBD2 matches at 7 bases. Germline CDR1 reads MNHEY; CDR2 reads SVGAGI. This CDR3 contains 13 residues. Unmatched junction bases numbered 6, after V lost 10 bases and J lost 2 bases. The CDR3 loop is CATLSGHTDTQYF. In nucleotides, the CDR3 is TGTGCCACCCTTAGCGGGCACACAGATACGCAGTATTTT.

The chain combines TRBV4-3 with TRBJ2-3; TRBD2 matches at 9 bases. This CDR3 has 15 amino acids. The germline V gene has CDR1 LGHNA and CDR2 YSLEER. Trimming cost V 4 bases and J 0 bases; bases outside gene matches: 2. CDR3 nucleotide sequence: TGCGCCAGCAGCCCGACTAGCGGTAGCACAGATACGCAGTATTTT. The encoded protein is CASSPTSGSTDTQYF.

The chain carries TRBV19 and TRBJ2-5; no clear D gene. Trimming took off 5 bases at V and 2 bases at J, with 12 bases between the two ends. The CDR3 runs 14 residues. Germline V CDR1 and CDR2: LNHDA, SQIVND (reference sequence). CDR3 in amino acids: CASSGVSIQETQYF. The CDR3 region has the DNA TGTGCCAGTAGTGGAGTTTCGATTCAAGAGACCCAGTACTTC.